This T cell receptor (beta chain) was identified in a study of T cell repertoires in cytomegalovirus infection. Overall study findings and caveats: Individuals carrying CMV plus the relevant HLA were identified by cumulative frequency of public TCR beta families.

MiXCR, run by TCRdb on the reads, gives a single entry per CDR3 protein. In the table there are around 770,000 distinct CDR3 sequences, about 27% of which are singletons. This clonotype has a handful of counts. No antigen is known for it. The TCR originated in a human donor in good health (CMV status not recorded). Some clones in this sample may be carry-over from other donors' samples. The material sequenced was cultured CD8+ T cells from PBMCs, taken from culture after CMV antigen stimulation.

CDR3 DNA sequence: TGCGCCAGCAGCCCGGTAGAACAAATGAACACTGAAGCTTTCTTT. It yields the protein CASSPVEQMNTEAFF. J is TRBJ1-1 and V is TRBV4-1, with unresolved D. Germline V lookup: CDR1 MGHRA, CDR2 YSYEKL. CDR3 length: 15 residues. V lost 4 bases and J lost 0, with 12 bases in between.